The clone carrying this T cell receptor beta chain was observed a single time. Its antigen is as yet unknown. Sequenced by immunoSEQ multiplex PCR; TCRdb stores in-frame clones only, minus some. The table lists about 70,000 clones, roughly 92% of them singletons. The entry originates in a study of OX40 agonist ivuxolimab in advanced cancers. Turning to the study itself: People in dose escalation had one of these cancers: hepatocellular carcinoma, melanoma, renal cell or head and neck cancer. Participants, 82.7% male, averaged 60 years of age, ranging from about 20 to 79.

Study outcomes and limitations: In the 0.1-3.0 mg/kg groups, partial responders showed among the lowest expansion.

The material was CD4+ or CD8+ T cells sorted from blood, obtained in a trial of the OX40 agonist ivuxolimab. The TCR sequence derives from an adult with an advanced solid tumor such as melanoma, head and neck, liver or kidney cancer.

CDR3 amino acids: CACATGGEMNTEAFF. CDR3 nucleotides: TGTGCCTGCGCGACAGGGGGGGAGATGAACACTGAAGCTTTCTTT. The chain has TRBV30 and TRBJ1-1; 9 positions agree with TRBD1. CDR1 and CDR2 from the germline V gene are GTSNPN and SVGIG (reference sequence). CDR3 length equals 15 residues. With 6 bases clipped from V and 0 bases from J, the junction kept 8 bases outside the gene matches.